This T cell receptor (beta chain) was sequenced for a study of T cell responses to AZD1222 COVID-19 vaccine. Germline CDR1 reads SGHRS; CDR2 reads YFSETQ. The CDR3 consists of 14 residues. V was cut by 4 bases and J by 6 bases, with 15 bases left in between. A note on this clone: The antigen remains unidentified.

Second-dose timings of about 4 or about 12 weeks were pooled. General study points: A reported finding is that nearly half of spike-specific TCRs target unmutated variant regions. Researchers took repertoire samples only after the peak T cell response had come. It should be noted that donors were predominantly white British and more often female, and clonal diversity was possibly underestimated.

The table came from immunoSEQ multiplex PCR; TCRdb's copy has only in-frame clones and leaves some out. The sample comprises more than 30,000 clones, around 89% of which are singletons, and around 15% rests with the top ten. The chain couples TRBV5-1 to TRBJ2-3; D is uncertain. Sample: peripheral blood, taken 28 days after the second AZD1222 dose. The sequence was collected from an adult who received the AZD1222 COVID-19 vaccine. The CDR3 sequence: CASSPRSPGDTQYF. In DNA, the CDR3 is TGCGCCAGCAGCCCCAGAAGTCCCGGGGATACGCAGTATTTT.